These 7 T cell receptor beta chains originate from one sample sequenced in a study of blood T cell repertoires in COVID-19. Sequencing was performed with immunoSEQ multiplex PCR; in TCRdb, only in-frame clones are kept and a portion is missing. The sample consists of 100,000 to 150,000 clones, around 74% of them appearing once. Sequenced sample: peripheral blood. The receptors stem from a man aged 55-75 years with acute or convalescent COVID-19.

In its sample, this clone was seen a few times. A read error may be the cause here, since a much bigger clone is one base away. The same CDR3 is also encoded by other DNA sequences in this sample. The chain recombines TRBV6-5 with TRBJ1-1; TRBD1 is a possible D gene (6 bases). Germline assignment: CDR1 MNHEY and CDR2 SVGAGI. The CDR3 is 14 residues long. Trimming left V 6 bases short and J 0 bases short, with 11 bases between. Here the CDR3 reads CASRKQGMNTEAFF. The DNA of the CDR3 is TGTGCCAGCAGAAAACAGGGTATGAACACTGAAGCTTTCTTT.

The chain carries TRBV6-5 and TRBJ2-7; 10 bases fit TRBD1. Germline V gene lookup returns CDR1 MNHEY and CDR2 SVGAGI. J was trimmed by 1 base and V by 8 bases; bases with no gene match: 5. The CDR3 spans 14 residues. The CDR3 here is CASLRDRGSYEQYF. The CDR3 bases are TGTGCCAGCCTCCGGGACAGGGGTTCCTACGAGCAGTACTTC.

CDR3 DNA sequence: TGTGCCAGCAGTGACTCGAACACTGAAGCTTTCTTT. Residues: CASSDSNTEAFF. The chain couples TRBV2 to TRBJ1-1; no definite D call. Between the trimmed V and J ends, which lost 3 bases and 1 base, there was a span of 3 bases. Germline V gene data show CDR1 as SNHLY and CDR2 as FYNNEI. This CDR3 has 12 residues.

This chain joins TRBV2 and TRBJ1-6; 7 bases agree with TRBD1. Per germline, CDR1 SNHLY and CDR2 FYNNEI. Unmatched junction bases numbered 9, after V lost 1 base and J lost 9 bases. CDR3 size: 16 residues. CDR3 bases: TGTGCCAGCAGTGAAGGACAGGGCGATTCGGGTTCACCCCTCCACTTT. The encoded protein is CASSEGQGDSGSPLHF. Complete variable domain (other parts from reference TRBV2 and TRBJ1-6): EPEVTQTPSHQVTQMGQEVILRCVPISNHLYFYWYRQILGQKVEFLVSFYNNEISEKSEIFDDQFSVERPDGSNFTLKIRSTKLEDSAMYFCASSEGQGDSGSPLHFGNGTRLTVT.

The V and J genes are TRBV5-1 and TRBJ2-1; 11 bases align to TRBD2. CDR1 and CDR2 from the germline V gene are SGHRS and YFSETQ. V shed 5 bases and J 3 bases; nucleotides not matched to a gene: 10. CDR3 length: 17 residues. The CDR3 sequence: CASSISLAGDNYNEQFF. Here the CDR3 DNA reads TGCGCCAGCAGTATATCACTAGCGGGGGATAACTACAATGAGCAGTTCTTC. The entire variable domain, with the rest obtained from reference TRBV5-1 and TRBJ2-1, is as follows: KAGVTQTPRYLIKTRGQQVTLSCSPISGHRSVSWYQQTPGQGLQFLFEYFSETQRNKGNFPGRFSGRQFSNSRSEMNVSTLELGDSALYLCASSISLAGDNYNEQFFGPGTRLTVL.

The chain recombines TRBV4-2 with TRBJ1-6; no firm D call. Trimming shortened V by 4 bases and J by 0 bases, and 13 bases separated the two germline ends. The germline CDR1 and CDR2 sequences are LGHNA and YNFKEQ. The CDR3 length is 17 residues. DNA of the CDR3: TGTGCCAGCAGCCTTTACACCGGGAGCTCCTATAATTCACCCCTCCACTTT. Residues: CASSLYTGSSYNSPLHF.

The rearrangement links TRBV18 to TRBJ1-1; D is undetermined. This CDR3 comprises 13 residues. Trimming left V 4 bases short and J 3 bases short, with 9 bases between. From germline, CDR1 is KGHSH and CDR2 LQKENI. The DNA for the CDR3 is TGTGCCAGCTCACGTGGAGACCACACTGAAGCTTTCTTT. Translation: CASSRGDHTEAFF.